This TCR beta chain comes out of a study of CD8+ T cells in alopecia areata. Study in general: Tofacitinib administration to treated patients was oral, at 5 to 10 mg twice daily. General study results and limits: Greater clonality was observed in lesional scalp samples, especially alopecia totalis/universalis, versus normal scalp.

Treatment denoted: oral pan-JAK inhibitor, 5-10 mg twice daily. Note on this clone: What it binds is not known.

cDNA reverse transcribed from extracted RNA served as the sequencing template. Assay used: immunoSEQ multiplex PCR; TCRdb lists only in-frame clones, some missing. The sample has 200,000 or so clones, 55% to 75% seen once. In germline, CDR1 is MGHRA, CDR2 YSYEKL. The CDR3 covers 14 residues. Trimming cost V 1 base and J 5 bases, with 11 bases left between them. The sample here was CD4+ T cells sorted from blood, taken at week 24, from a patient treated with tofacitinib. The receptor's source is a human donor with alopecia areata. V usage is TRBV4-1 and J usage is TRBJ1-2, with a weak D call TRBD1 (6 bases). CDR3 coding DNA: TGCGCCAGCAGCCAAGCTGGGGGCGGGTATGGCTACACCTTC. Amino acids: CASSQAGGGYGYTF.